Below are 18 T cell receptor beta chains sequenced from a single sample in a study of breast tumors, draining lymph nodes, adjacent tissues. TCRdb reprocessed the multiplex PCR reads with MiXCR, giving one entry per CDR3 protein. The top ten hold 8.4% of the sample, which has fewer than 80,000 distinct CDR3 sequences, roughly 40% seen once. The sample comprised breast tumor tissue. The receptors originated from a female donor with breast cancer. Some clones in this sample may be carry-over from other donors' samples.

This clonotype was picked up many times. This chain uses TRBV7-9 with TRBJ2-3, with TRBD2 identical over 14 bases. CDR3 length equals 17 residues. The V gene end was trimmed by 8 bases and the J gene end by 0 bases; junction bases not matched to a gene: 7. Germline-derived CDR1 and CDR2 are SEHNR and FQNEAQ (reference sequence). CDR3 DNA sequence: TGTGCCAGCGGTCGGACTAGCGGGGGGACTAGCACAGATACGCAGTATTTT. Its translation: CASGRTSGGTSTDTQYF.

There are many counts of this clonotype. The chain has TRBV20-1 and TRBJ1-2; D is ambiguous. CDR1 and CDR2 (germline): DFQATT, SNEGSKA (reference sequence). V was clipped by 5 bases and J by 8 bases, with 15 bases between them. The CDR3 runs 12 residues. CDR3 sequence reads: CSARQMRLGYTF. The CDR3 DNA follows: TGCAGTGCTCGTCAGATGAGACTCGGCTACACCTTC.

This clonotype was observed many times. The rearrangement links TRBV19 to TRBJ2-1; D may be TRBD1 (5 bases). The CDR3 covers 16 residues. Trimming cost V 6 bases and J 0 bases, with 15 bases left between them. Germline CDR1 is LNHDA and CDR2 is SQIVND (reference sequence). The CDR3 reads CASRRIDSSSYNEQFF. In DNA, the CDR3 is TGTGCCAGTAGGCGTATCGACAGCTCCTCCTACAATGAGCAGTTCTTC.

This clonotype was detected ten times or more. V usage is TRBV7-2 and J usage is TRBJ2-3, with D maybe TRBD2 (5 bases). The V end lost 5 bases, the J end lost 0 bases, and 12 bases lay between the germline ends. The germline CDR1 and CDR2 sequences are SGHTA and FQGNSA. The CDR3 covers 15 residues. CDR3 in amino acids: CASSRDYLSTDTQYF. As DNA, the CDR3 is TGTGCCAGCAGCCGTGACTACCTCAGCACAGATACGCAGTATTTT.

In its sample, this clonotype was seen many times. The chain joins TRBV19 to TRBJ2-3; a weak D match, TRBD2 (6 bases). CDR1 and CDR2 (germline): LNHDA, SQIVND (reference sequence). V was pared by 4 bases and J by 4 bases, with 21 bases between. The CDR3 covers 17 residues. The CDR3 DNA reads TGTGCCAGTAGTACCAATGAGGCTAGCGAGGACTCAGATACGCAGTATTTT. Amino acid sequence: CASSTNEASEDSDTQYF.

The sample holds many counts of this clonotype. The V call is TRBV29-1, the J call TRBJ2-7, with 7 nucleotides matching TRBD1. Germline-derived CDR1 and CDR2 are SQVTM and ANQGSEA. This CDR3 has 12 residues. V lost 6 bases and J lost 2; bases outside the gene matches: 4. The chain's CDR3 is CSVRTGTYEQYF. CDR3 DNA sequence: TGCAGCGTGCGGACAGGAACCTACGAGCAGTACTTC.

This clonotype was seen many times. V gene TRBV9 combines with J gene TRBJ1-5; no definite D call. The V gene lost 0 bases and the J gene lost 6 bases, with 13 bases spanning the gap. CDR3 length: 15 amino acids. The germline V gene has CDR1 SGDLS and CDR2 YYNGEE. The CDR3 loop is CASSVGPQRTQPQHF. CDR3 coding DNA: TGTGCCAGCAGCGTAGGCCCCCAGCGGACTCAGCCCCAGCATTTT.

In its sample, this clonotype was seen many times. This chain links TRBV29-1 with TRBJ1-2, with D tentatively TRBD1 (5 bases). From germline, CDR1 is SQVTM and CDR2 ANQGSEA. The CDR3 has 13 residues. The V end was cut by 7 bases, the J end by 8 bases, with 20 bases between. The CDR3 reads CSAWRGFLWGYTF. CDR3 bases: TGCAGCGCCTGGAGGGGCTTCCTTTGGGGCTACACCTTC. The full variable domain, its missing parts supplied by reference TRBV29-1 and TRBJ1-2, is SAVISQKPSRDICQRGTSLTIQCQVDSQVTMMFWYRQQPGQSLTLIATANQGSEATYESGFVIDKFPISRPNLTFSTLTVSNMSPEDSSIYLCSAWRGFLWGYTFGSGTRLTVV.

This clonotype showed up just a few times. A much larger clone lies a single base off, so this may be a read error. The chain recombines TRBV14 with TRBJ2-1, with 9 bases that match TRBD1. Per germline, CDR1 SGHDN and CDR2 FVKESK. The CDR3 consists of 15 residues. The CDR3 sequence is CASSLPGQGYNEPFF. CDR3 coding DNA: TGTGCCAGCAGCTTACCGGGACAGGGATACAATGAGCCGTTCTTC. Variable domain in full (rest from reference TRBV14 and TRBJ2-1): EAGVTQFPSHSVIEKGQTVTLRCDPISGHDNLYWYRRVMGKEIKFLLHFVKESKQDESGMPNNRFLAERTGGTYSTLKVQPAELEDSGVYFCASSLPGQGYNEPFFGPGTRLTVL.

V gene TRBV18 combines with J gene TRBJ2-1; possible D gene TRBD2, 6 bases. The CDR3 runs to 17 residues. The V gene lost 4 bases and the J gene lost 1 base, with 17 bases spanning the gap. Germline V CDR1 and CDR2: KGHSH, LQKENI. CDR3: CASSLGLAAWSYNEQFF. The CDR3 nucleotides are TGTGCCAGCTCACTCGGATTAGCGGCGTGGTCCTACAATGAGCAGTTCTTC.

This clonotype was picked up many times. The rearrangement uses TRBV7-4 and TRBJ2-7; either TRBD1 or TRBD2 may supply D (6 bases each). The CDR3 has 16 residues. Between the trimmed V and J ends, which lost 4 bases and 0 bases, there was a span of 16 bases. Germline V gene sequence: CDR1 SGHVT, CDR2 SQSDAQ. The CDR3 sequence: CASSSGGDTSSYEQYF. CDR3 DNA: TGTGCCAGCAGCTCCGGCGGGGACACTAGCTCCTACGAGCAGTACTTC.

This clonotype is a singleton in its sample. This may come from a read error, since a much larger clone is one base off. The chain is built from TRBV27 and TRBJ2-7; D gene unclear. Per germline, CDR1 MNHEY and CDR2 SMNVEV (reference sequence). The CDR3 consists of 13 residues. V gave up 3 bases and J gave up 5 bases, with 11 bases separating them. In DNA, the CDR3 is TGTGCCAGCAGTTTGCAAGAGTACGACGAGCAGTACTTC. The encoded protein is CASSLQEYDEQYF.

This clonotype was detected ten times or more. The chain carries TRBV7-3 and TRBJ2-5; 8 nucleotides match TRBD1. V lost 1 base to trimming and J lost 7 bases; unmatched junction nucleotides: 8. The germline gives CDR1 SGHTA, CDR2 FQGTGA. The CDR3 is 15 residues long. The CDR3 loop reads CASSLNRGSLGTQYF. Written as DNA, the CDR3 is TGTGCCAGCAGCTTAAACAGGGGGTCCTTAGGGACCCAGTACTTC.

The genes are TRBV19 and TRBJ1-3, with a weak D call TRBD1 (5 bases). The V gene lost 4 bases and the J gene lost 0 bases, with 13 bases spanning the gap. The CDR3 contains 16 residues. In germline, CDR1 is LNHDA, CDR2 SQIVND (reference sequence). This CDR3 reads CASSRVGGYSGNTIYF. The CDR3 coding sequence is TGTGCCAGTAGTAGGGTGGGGGGTTACTCTGGAAACACCATATATTTT.

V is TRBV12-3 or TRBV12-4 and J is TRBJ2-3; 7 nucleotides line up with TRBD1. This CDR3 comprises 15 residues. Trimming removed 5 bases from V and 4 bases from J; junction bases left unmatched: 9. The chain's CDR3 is CASSRQGVVADTQYF. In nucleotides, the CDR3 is TGTGCCAGCAGTCGCCAGGGGGTAGTGGCAGATACGCAGTATTTT.

The CDR3 spells CSVDAGWESNQPQHF. DNA of the CDR3: TGCAGCGTTGATGCAGGGTGGGAAAGCAATCAGCCCCAGCATTTT. The chain uses TRBV29-1 and TRBJ1-5; D is perhaps TRBD1 (5 bases). The CDR3 contains 15 residues. V was pared by 3 bases and J by 1 base, with 13 bases between. Per the germline V gene, CDR1 is SQVTM and CDR2 is ANQGSEA.

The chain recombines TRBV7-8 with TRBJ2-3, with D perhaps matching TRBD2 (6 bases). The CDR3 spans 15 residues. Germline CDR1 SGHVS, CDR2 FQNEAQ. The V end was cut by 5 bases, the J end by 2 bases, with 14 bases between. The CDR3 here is CASSGSEGPTDTQYF. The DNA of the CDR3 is TGTGCCAGCAGCGGATCGGAGGGCCCCACAGATACGCAGTATTTT.

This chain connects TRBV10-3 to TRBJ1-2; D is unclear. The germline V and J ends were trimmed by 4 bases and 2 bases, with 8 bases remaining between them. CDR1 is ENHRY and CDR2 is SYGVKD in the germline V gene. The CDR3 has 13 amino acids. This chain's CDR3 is CAISAAGNYGYTF. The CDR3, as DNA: TGTGCCATCAGTGCTGCGGGGAACTATGGCTACACCTTC.